This T cell receptor (beta chain) was profiled in a study of cytomegalovirus exposure and HLA in healthy donors. Study findings and constraints: In a later analysis, 17,000 or so TCR beta sequences were associated with HLA alleles at 0.05 false discovery rate. Investigators reported over 150 TCR beta chains as tied to cytomegalovirus.

These donors counted as nominally healthy when sampled, but unrecorded immune exposures were likely. Primers: 60 Vbeta forward and 13 Jbeta reverse. Method: immunoSEQ multiplex PCR; TCRdb's copy keeps in-frame clones and lacks some. The sample yields roughly 100,000 clones, over 70% seen once. On this clone itself: The target antigen is unknown.

V was pared by 1 base and J by 5 bases, with 8 bases between. The CDR3 spans 14 residues. Germline CDR1 SGHTA, CDR2 FQGTGA. The sequencing sample was made of PBMCs. The V and J genes are TRBV7-3 and TRBJ2-2; D is uncertain. This sequence was found in a male donor in good health and CMV-seropositive. CDR3 coding DNA: TGTGCCAGCAGCTTAAATTCGGTTACCGGGGAGCTGTTTTTT. It codes for CASSLNSVTGELFF.